This record concerns one T cell receptor (beta chain) sequence. Per the original data handling: Reference gene primer amplification gave nucleated cell count estimates. Method: immunoSEQ multiplex PCR; TCRdb's copy keeps in-frame clones and lacks some. V and J calls and clone size are as listed in that table; D and trimming were resolved from the DNA. The table records fewer than 20,000 clones, about nine tenths of them present only once. The entry originates in a study of blood T cell repertoires in COVID-19. The wider study: The study drew acute and convalescent COVID-19 samples from the United States, Italy and Spain. T cells, B-cell-depleted T cells, or PBMCs supplied cDNA or gDNA.

This CDR3 comprises 17 residues. Germline CDR1 reads LNHDA; CDR2 reads SQIVND (reference sequence). Trimming at V came to 6 bases and at J to 5 bases, leaving 16 bases not matched to a gene. This TCR came from a human donor in a cohort sampled during active COVID-19. Sequencing used peripheral blood. The genes are TRBV19 and TRBJ2-3; 8 bases map to TRBD2. The CDR3 region has the DNA TGTGCCAGTAGCCTTTTGGTAAGCGGGAGCTCCGGAGATACGCAGTATTTT. Translation gives CASSLLVSGSSGDTQYF.